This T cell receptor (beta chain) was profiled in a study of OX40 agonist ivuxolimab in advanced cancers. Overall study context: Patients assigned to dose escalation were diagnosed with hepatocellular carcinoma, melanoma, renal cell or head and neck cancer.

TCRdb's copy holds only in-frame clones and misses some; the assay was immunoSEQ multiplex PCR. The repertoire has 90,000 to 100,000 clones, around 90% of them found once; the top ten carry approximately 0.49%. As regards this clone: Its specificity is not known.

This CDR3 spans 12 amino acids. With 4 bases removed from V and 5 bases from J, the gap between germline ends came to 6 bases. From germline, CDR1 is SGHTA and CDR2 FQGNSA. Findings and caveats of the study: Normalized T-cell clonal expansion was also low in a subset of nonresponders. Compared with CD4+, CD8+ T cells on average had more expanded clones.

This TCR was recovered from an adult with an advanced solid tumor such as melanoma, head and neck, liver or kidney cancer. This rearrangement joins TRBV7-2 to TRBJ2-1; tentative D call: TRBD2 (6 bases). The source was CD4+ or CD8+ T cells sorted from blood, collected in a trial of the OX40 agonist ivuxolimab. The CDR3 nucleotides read TGTGCCAGCAGCTGGGGGGACAATGAGCAGTTCTTC. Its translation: CASSWGDNEQFF.